Described below is a single T cell receptor (beta chain) sequence and its context. Its antigen remains unidentified. Germline CDR1 reads LGHNA; CDR2 reads YNFKEQ. V dropped 4 bases and J dropped 3 bases, with 21 bases sitting between them. The CDR3 spans 17 residues. This sample stems from a study of cytomegalovirus exposure and HLA in healthy donors. PCR amplification relied on 60 Vbeta primers (plus 13 Jbeta primers). The protocol was immunoSEQ multiplex PCR, while the TCRdb copy is restricted to in-frame clones and leaves out a portion. The specimen's table records tens of thousands of clones. Findings of the study overall: Most observed TCR sequences were rare, whereas some public TCRs were detected in many donors. Researchers reported that a few CMV-associated chains were confirmed in vitro as CMV antigen-specific. Productive status was seen about 90% or about 30% of the time for most TCR beta V segments in an earlier analysis.

This rearrangement joins TRBV4-2 to TRBJ1-1, with a weak D call TRBD1 (6 bases). Source material: PBMCs. The sequence came from a female donor in good health and CMV-seronegative. CDR3 region: CASSLAFFGWGHTEAFF. CDR3 in DNA: TGTGCCAGCAGCCTCGCTTTTTTCGGCTGGGGGCACACTGAAGCTTTCTTT.